These 30 T cell receptor beta chains share one sample of origin, sequenced in a study of blood T cell repertoires in COVID-19. TCRdb's table, derived via immunoSEQ multiplex PCR, lists solely in-frame clones and lacks some. This table has a few hundred thousand clones, approximately 85% appearing once. What was sequenced was PBMCs or T cells enriched from blood (not recorded which). These receptors were obtained from a woman aged 25 to 39 who had recovered from COVID-19.

V gene TRBV28 combines with J gene TRBJ1-5, with a weak D call TRBD1 (5 bases). The CDR3 extends over 13 amino acids. Germline V gives CDR1 MDHEN, CDR2 SYDVKM. Deletions cut 2 bases from V and 6 bases from J, with 8 bases between. CDR3 loop: CASSLGAVQPQHF. The CDR3 DNA follows: TGTGCCAGCAGTTTAGGGGCGGTTCAGCCCCAGCATTTT. The whole variable domain, filled in from reference TRBV28 and TRBJ1-5, reads DVKVTQSSRYLVKRTGEKVFLECVQDMDHENMFWYRQDPGLGLRLIYFSYDVKMKEKGDIPEGYSVSREKKERFSLILESASTNQTSMYLCASSLGAVQPQHFGDGTRLSIL.

The chain is built from TRBV15 and TRBJ2-3, with no clear D. The CDR3 consists of 14 residues. Looked up from germline, CDR1 is LNHNV and CDR2 is YYDKDF (reference sequence). Trimming left V 3 bases short and J 5 bases short, with 12 bases between. The CDR3 nucleotides read TGTGCCACCAGCAGTAATTTCAGAGGAGATACGCAGTATTTT. This codes for CATSSNFRGDTQYF.

The rearrangement uses TRBV27 and TRBJ1-1, with TRBD1 identical over 8 bases. Germline V gene data show CDR1 as MNHEY and CDR2 as SMNVEV (reference sequence). The CDR3 length is 14 residues. Unmatched junction bases numbered 6, after V lost 5 bases and J lost 4 bases. The CDR3 DNA reads TGTGCCAGCAGTCGGACAGGGAGCGGCACTGAAGCTTTCTTT. Residues: CASSRTGSGTEAFF.

The chain has TRBV15 and TRBJ1-1; D is unclear. The CDR3 has 13 residues. Trimming cost V 11 bases and J 1 base, with 14 bases left between them. Germline V gene sequence: CDR1 LNHNV, CDR2 YYDKDF (reference sequence). The CDR3 region has the DNA TGTGCCGGGTCGCTAGGGAGGAACACTGAAGCTTTCTTT. Protein: CAGSLGRNTEAFF.

The chain uses TRBV24-1 and TRBJ2-1; D is possibly TRBD2 (5 bases). This CDR3 has 16 amino acids. The germline CDR1 and CDR2 sequences are KGHDR and SFDVKD. V lost 3 bases, J lost 0 bases, and 11 bases lay in between. CDR3 sequence: CATSDPPGSSYNEQFF. In nucleotides, the CDR3 is TGTGCCACCAGTGATCCACCGGGGAGCTCCTACAATGAGCAGTTCTTC.

This rearrangement joins TRBV2 to TRBJ2-4; 7 nucleotides align to TRBD2. The ends lost 5 bases at V and 0 bases at J; junction bases unmatched: 4. The CDR3 totals 15 residues. CDR1 SNHLY and CDR2 FYNNEI come from the germline V gene. CDR3 nucleotide sequence: TGTGCCAGCAGTCCTAGCGGACTAGCCAAAAACATTCAGTACTTC. It specifies CASSPSGLAKNIQYF.

The chain employs TRBV28 and TRBJ1-2; no clear D gene. Trimming pared 5 bases from V and 1 base from J, leaving 11 bases between. This CDR3 has 14 residues. In germline, CDR1 is MDHEN, CDR2 SYDVKM. The chain's CDR3 is CASSPSGDNYGYTF. Written as DNA, the CDR3 is TGTGCCAGCAGTCCTTCCGGGGATAACTATGGCTACACCTTC.

In this sample, this clone turned up once. The rearrangement links TRBV6-5 to TRBJ1-6; 8 nucleotides line up with TRBD1. The CDR3 sequence is 13 residues long. Germline trimming cut 6 bases from V and 5 bases from J; bases unmatched to any gene: 0. Germline CDR1 reads MNHEY; CDR2 reads SVGAGI. The CDR3 sequence is CASRDRDNSPLHF. CDR3 nucleotides: TGTGCCAGCAGGGACAGGGATAATTCACCCCTCCACTTT.

This chain joins TRBV27 and TRBJ2-4; 8 bases are a match to TRBD1. Germline loops: CDR1 MNHEY, CDR2 SMNVEV (reference sequence). The ends lost 4 bases at V and 9 bases at J; junction bases unmatched: 8. The CDR3 has 14 residues. The CDR3 region has the DNA TGTGCCAGCAGTTCCCAGGGGGCTTGGGGCATTCAGTACTTC. Protein: CASSSQGAWGIQYF.

The CDR3 nucleotides are TGTGCCAGCAGCCAGGGGGTCTCAAATCAGCCCCAGCATTTT. It specifies CASSQGVSNQPQHF. This chain connects TRBV27 to TRBJ1-5; 7 bases match TRBD1. V was pared by 6 bases and J by 4 bases, with 6 bases of the junction left unmatched. CDR1 and CDR2 from the germline V gene are MNHEY and SMNVEV (reference sequence). The CDR3 length is 14 residues.

The chain employs TRBV7-9 and TRBJ2-7, with 9 bases fitting TRBD1. This CDR3 has 15 amino acids. Germline loops: CDR1 SEHNR, CDR2 FQNEAQ (reference sequence). Trimming took 5 bases from V and 1 from J; bases not matched to a gene: 6. CDR3 sequence reads: CASSGGTGFSYEQYF. As DNA, the CDR3 is TGTGCCAGCAGCGGAGGGACAGGGTTTTCCTACGAGCAGTACTTC.

J is TRBJ2-7 and V is TRBV2; TRBD1 aligns across 9 bases. V was pared by 7 bases and J by 12 bases, with 10 bases of the junction left unmatched. The V gene's germline CDR1 is SNHLY and CDR2 FYNNEI. CDR3 size: 12 residues. CDR3 bases: TGTGCCAGCACAGGAGATCGACAGGGGGGGTACTTC. Translating it yields CASTGDRQGGYF.

The chain couples TRBV5-5 to TRBJ1-5; TRBD1 might be the D (5 bases). The CDR3 is 14 residues long. Germline-derived CDR1 and CDR2 are SGHKS and YYEKEE (reference sequence). Deletions cut 7 bases from V and 0 bases from J, with 11 bases between. CDR3 bases: TGTGCCAGCTCGGGGGGTAATAGCAATCAGCCCCAGCATTTT. This gives the protein CASSGGNSNQPQHF.

This rearrangement joins TRBV11-2 to TRBJ2-7, with D tentatively TRBD1 (5 bases). The ends were cut back, 5 bases at V and 3 bases at J, with 14 bases in the middle. The CDR3 loop spans 14 amino acids. Germline CDR1 reads SGHAT; CDR2 reads FQNNGV. The CDR3 region is CASSHGPRGYEQYF. The CDR3 nucleotides read TGTGCCAGCAGCCACGGGCCTAGGGGCTACGAGCAGTACTTC.

The chain has TRBV14 and TRBJ2-5; 8 bases line up with TRBD2. V dropped 0 bases and J dropped 4; count of bases not matched to a gene: 1. Germline loops: CDR1 SGHDN, CDR2 FVKESK. The CDR3 is 14 residues long. DNA for the CDR3: TGTGCCAGCAGCCAAGATCTAGCGGGAGAGACCCAGTACTTC. Translating gives CASSQDLAGETQYF. The whole variable domain, remainder taken from reference TRBV14 and TRBJ2-5, is EAGVTQFPSHSVIEKGQTVTLRCDPISGHDNLYWYRRVMGKEIKFLLHFVKESKQDESGMPNNRFLAERTGGTYSTLKVQPAELEDSGVYFCASSQDLAGETQYFGPGTRLLVL.

This chain connects TRBV5-1 to TRBJ2-3; 11 positions agree with TRBD2. The germline V gene has CDR1 SGHRS and CDR2 YFSETQ. J lost 7 bases, V lost 0 bases, and 7 bases had no gene match. CDR3 size: 16 residues. The CDR3 sequence is CASSLGITSGRHTQYF. DNA of the CDR3: TGCGCCAGCAGCTTGGGAATTACTAGCGGGAGACATACGCAGTATTTT.

Here the CDR3 DNA reads TGTGCCAGCAGTTTATTTCCCGGGCGTTTTGGGACTAACGCCGGGAACGCCTACGAGCAGTACTTC. Translated, it gives CASSLFPGRFGTNAGNAYEQYF. The chain uses TRBV28 and TRBJ2-7; the match to TRBD2 covers 7 bases. The junction had 26 bases not matched to a gene; V was cut back by 1 base and J by 2 bases. Germline CDR1 reads MDHEN; CDR2 reads SYDVKM. This CDR3 has 22 residues. Looking up the rest from reference TRBV28 and TRBJ2-7 gives the full variable domain: DVKVTQSSRYLVKRTGEKVFLECVQDMDHENMFWYRQDPGLGLRLIYFSYDVKMKEKGDIPEGYSVSREKKERFSLILESASTNQTSMYLCASSLFPGRFGTNAGNAYEQYFGPGTRLTVT.

CDR3: CASSLMEVGEAFF. CDR3 bases: TGTGCCAGCAGTTTGATGGAGGTTGGAGAAGCTTTCTTT. This sequence joins TRBV28 and TRBJ1-1; D uncertain. CDR1 and CDR2 from the germline V gene are MDHEN and SYDVKM. V was clipped by 3 bases and J by 8 bases, with 13 bases between them. The CDR3 totals 13 residues.

The chain links TRBV10-2 to TRBJ1-1; D is possibly TRBD1 (6 bases). The germline V and J ends were trimmed by 6 bases and 7 bases, with 12 bases remaining between them. The CDR3 sequence is 12 residues long. The germline CDR1 and CDR2 sequences are WSHSY and SAAADI. The DNA of the CDR3 is TGCGCCAGCAGCCCAAGGGGGATTGAAGCTTTCTTT. This translates into CASSPRGIEAFF.

This clone was counted only a few times. The chain joins TRBV5-1 to TRBJ2-7; 8 nucleotides agree with TRBD1. Germline CDR1 and CDR2: SGHRS and YFSETQ. The CDR3 consists of 14 residues. The V segment lost 2 bases and the J segment 6 bases; nucleotides outside the gene matches: 7. Written as DNA, the CDR3 is TGCGCCAGCAGCTTTCGGCAGGGGGCCGGCGAGCAGTACTTC. Amino acids: CASSFRQGAGEQYF.

The chain is built from TRBV27 and TRBJ1-1, with D possibly TRBD1 on 5 matching bases. The germline gives CDR1 MNHEY, CDR2 SMNVEV (reference sequence). V lost 5 bases and J 2 bases, leaving 9 bases between the germline ends. The CDR3 covers 13 residues. Here the CDR3 DNA reads TGTGCCAGCAGTGTAACAGGAAACACTGAAGCTTTCTTT. Residues: CASSVTGNTEAFF.

In DNA, the CDR3 is TGTGCCAGTAGTCTAGCGGAGGCTTACAATGAGCAGTTCTTC. The encoded protein is CASSLAEAYNEQFF. This chain links TRBV19 with TRBJ2-1, with 7 positions matching TRBD2. The J segment lost 4 bases and the V segment lost 5 bases, leaving 5 bases of the junction unmatched. The germline V gene has CDR1 LNHDA and CDR2 SQIVND (reference sequence). CDR3 length: 14 residues.

This chain links TRBV11-3 with TRBJ2-1; D unclear. Germline CDR1 SGHNT, CDR2 YENEEA. With 4 bases removed from V and 1 base from J, the gap between germline ends came to 11 bases. The CDR3 runs 15 residues. The CDR3 nucleotides read TGTGCCAGCAGCTCTGGAGAAGGATCCTACAATGAGCAGTTCTTC. This encodes CASSSGEGSYNEQFF.

The chain joins TRBV5-1 to TRBJ1-4; D is possibly TRBD1 (5 bases). The germline CDR1 and CDR2 sequences are SGHRS and YFSETQ. The length of the CDR3 is 14 residues. The germline V and J ends were trimmed by 0 bases and 4 bases, with 7 bases remaining between them. CDR3 in DNA: TGCGCCAGCAGCTTGGCAGGGTTTAATGAAAAACTGTTTTTT. As protein: CASSLAGFNEKLFF.

The chain employs TRBV6-1 and TRBJ2-7; 11 bases align to TRBD1. Trimming at V came to 4 bases and at J to 1 base, leaving 9 bases not matched to a gene. Germline CDR1 is MNHNS and CDR2 is SASEGT. The CDR3 is made up of 17 amino acids. The CDR3 loop is CASSAWTGGFGSYEQYF. The CDR3 nucleotides read TGTGCCAGCAGTGCGTGGACAGGGGGCTTCGGATCCTACGAGCAGTACTTC.

The chain joins TRBV5-1 to TRBJ2-7; possibly TRBD1 for D (5 bases). The V gene's germline CDR1 is SGHRS and CDR2 YFSETQ. This CDR3 has 12 amino acids. Trimming stripped 2 bases from V and 7 bases from J, with 10 bases between. CDR3 DNA: TGCGCCAGCAGCTTCAACCGACAGGAGCAGTACTTC. It yields the protein CASSFNRQEQYF.

The chain links TRBV30 to TRBJ1-6; 9 positions agree with TRBD1. Germline CDR1 GTSNPN, CDR2 SVGIG (reference sequence). CDR3 length: 14 residues. V gave up 0 bases and J gave up 14 bases; unmatched junction bases: 8. The CDR3: CAWSVQQGAWTLHF. CDR3 DNA: TGTGCCTGGAGTGTACAACAGGGGGCCTGGACCCTCCACTTT.

The genes are TRBV5-1 and TRBJ2-5, with D maybe TRBD1 (6 bases). This CDR3 comprises 14 residues. Germline V gene data show CDR1 as SGHRS and CDR2 as YFSETQ. Trimming stripped 4 bases from V and 1 base from J, with 11 bases between. The CDR3 loop reads CASSALTGQETQYF. CDR3 in DNA: TGCGCCAGCAGCGCCTTGACAGGCCAAGAGACCCAGTACTTC.

This chain joins TRBV18 and TRBJ1-1; D is undetermined. In germline, CDR1 is KGHSH, CDR2 LQKENI. The CDR3 is made up of 12 amino acids. V was cut by 0 bases and J by 9 bases, with 8 bases left in between. The CDR3 region is CASSPPNGKAFF. The CDR3 coding sequence is TGTGCCAGCTCACCACCGAACGGTAAAGCTTTCTTT.

This clone was detected only a few times. The CDR3 DNA reads as TGTGCCAGCAGGGAGTCTAGGGAGCAGTACTTC. This encodes CASRESREQYF. The rearrangement joins TRBV2 to TRBJ2-7; D is unclear. There are 11 residues in the CDR3. Looked up from germline, CDR1 is SNHLY and CDR2 is FYNNEI. The V gene lost 6 bases and the J gene lost 7 bases, with 10 bases spanning the gap.